The 2 T cell receptor delta chains below all came from one sample that was sequenced in a study of γδ T cells in repeated Plasmodium falciparum infection (dated by TCRdb to about 2021). For bulk TCR repertoire analysis, Vgamma9/Vdelta2+ and Vdelta2-negative gammadelta T cell populations were flow-sorted out of peripheral blood mononuclear cells. Preparation of the library involved multiplex PCR. TCRdb names Illumina MiSeq as the instrument used. Clonotypes were called again by TCRdb from the public reads via CATT, and duplicate nucleotide sequences were then merged into one entry. This sample lists tens of thousands of delta-chain clones; roughly 0.98% were detected once. The ten largest clones take up approximately 10% of the sample. Sequenced: gamma-delta T cells from blood. The origin of the receptors is a pool of human donors (malaria-infected and uninfected, not separated).

As regards this clone: A far larger clone differs by one base, so this is likely a read error. The sample carries other DNA sequences with the same CDR3. V and J are TRDV2 and TRDJ1; a weak D match, TRDD3 (5 bases). Germline matching of the DNA provided the J gene here, since TCRdb leaves it blank. The germline gives CDR1 GEAIGNYY, CDR2 EKD. Trimming took off 0 bases at V and 4 bases at J, with 17 bases between the two ends. This CDR3 contains 16 residues. As DNA, the CDR3 is TGTGCCTGTGACACCGTATCCCGCACTGGAGACGATAAACTCATCTTT. Residues: CACDTVSRTGDDKLIF.

This clone was recorded a few times. This likely stems from a read error, as it lies one base from a far larger clone. V and J are TRDV2 and TRDJ3; possibly TRDD3 for D (6 bases). The CDR3 runs to 35 residues. V was pared by 3 bases and J by 0 bases, with 65 bases between. The germline V gene has CDR1 GEAIGNYY and CDR2 EKD. The CDR3 loop is CACDPPRLRHGKEYTLARILGIQSISSWDTRQMFF. The CDR3 nucleotides read TGTGCCTGTGACCCCCCGCGGTTGCGCCACGGCAAAGAATACACCTTGGCCAGGATTCTGGGGATTCAATCCATTAGCTCCTGGGACACCCGACAGATGTTTTTC.